The 18 T cell receptor beta chains given below trace back to one sample, sequenced in a study of T cell repertoires in cytomegalovirus infection. MiXCR was run by TCRdb on the reads, yielding one entry per CDR3 protein. Found here are under 150,000 distinct CDR3 sequences, about 24% of them singletons; the top ten hold about 37%. These receptors' targets are unknown. Sequencing input: PBMCs, sequenced either directly or after in vitro stimulation (not recorded which). All receptors derive from a human donor in good health (CMV status not recorded). Some clones in this sample may be carry-over from other donors' samples.

V is TRBV7-7 and J is TRBJ1-4; D is uncertain. The CDR3 runs 14 residues. The V gene's germline CDR1 is SSHAT and CDR2 FNYEAQ (reference sequence). V was shortened by 1 base and J by 2 bases, with 5 bases between the two germline ends. CDR3 nucleotide sequence: TGTGCCAGCAGCTTAGGGGTGACTAATGAAAAACTGTTTTTT. Translating it yields CASSLGVTNEKLFF.

This chain uses TRBV12-3 or TRBV12-4 with TRBJ1-1, with D maybe TRBD1 (5 bases). V dropped 6 bases and J dropped 5 bases, with 10 bases sitting between them. The CDR3 length is 12 residues. DNA for the CDR3: TGTGCCAGCAGGTACAGGAAAACTGAAGCTTTCTTT. This codes for CASRYRKTEAFF.

The table lists this clonotype with many counts. The chain is built from TRBV7-9 and TRBJ1-2; 9 bases agree with TRBD1. Per germline, CDR1 SEHNR and CDR2 FQNEAQ (reference sequence). CDR3 length equals 16 residues. V shed 5 bases, J shed 0 bases, and the junction held 7 bases outside the gene matches. The DNA for the CDR3 is TGTGCCAGCAGCGCCGGGACAGGGTATTCTAACTATGGCTACACCTTC. This gives the protein CASSAGTGYSNYGYTF. Based on the CDR3 plus reference TRBV7-9 and TRBJ1-2, the full variable domain is DTGVSQNPRHKITKRGQNVTFRCDPISEHNRLYWYRQTLGQGPEFLTYFQNEAQLEKSRLLSDRFSAERPKGSFSTLEIQRTEQGDSAMYLCASSAGTGYSNYGYTFGSGTRLTVV.

This chain connects TRBV2 to TRBJ1-5; D is perhaps TRBD1 (5 bases). V lost 5 bases and J 10 bases, leaving 21 bases between the germline ends. The CDR3 covers 15 residues. The germline gives CDR1 SNHLY, CDR2 FYNNEI. In nucleotides, the CDR3 is TGTGCCAGCAGTTCCCTTTCGGGCAGGGAGGTCCCCCAGCATTTT. The encoded protein is CASSSLSGREVPQHF. Full variable domain (outside the CDR3, taken from reference TRBV2 and TRBJ1-5): EPEVTQTPSHQVTQMGQEVILRCVPISNHLYFYWYRQILGQKVEFLVSFYNNEISEKSEIFDDQFSVERPDGSNFTLKIRSTKLEDSAMYFCASSSLSGREVPQHFGDGTRLSIL.

This clonotype was recorded a few times. The chain is built from TRBV4-3 and TRBJ2-2; 9 nucleotides align to TRBD2. The germline V gene encodes CDR1 LGHNA and CDR2 YSLEER. The CDR3 runs to 16 residues. Trimming took 3 bases from V and 11 from J; bases not matched to a gene: 13. The CDR3 DNA sequence: TGCGCCAGCAGCCAGTGGGTTGGGGTAGCGGGAGATGAGCTGTTTTTT. Encoded protein: CASSQWVGVAGDELFF.

The V call is TRBV13, the J call TRBJ2-5; 7 bases agree with TRBD1. From germline, CDR1 is PRHDT and CDR2 FYEKMQ (reference sequence). The CDR3 totals 17 residues. With V trimmed by 3 bases and J by 0 bases, 10 bases remained unmatched. In DNA, the CDR3 is TGTGCCAGCAGCTTCCGGGACAGCATATCTTACCAAGAGACCCAGTACTTC. Its translation: CASSFRDSISYQETQYF. Variable domain in full (rest from reference TRBV13 and TRBJ2-5): AAGVIQSPRHLIKEKRETATLKCYPIPRHDTVYWYQQGPGQDPQFLISFYEKMQSDKGSIPDRFSAQQFSDYHSELNMSSLELGDSALYFCASSFRDSISYQETQYFGPGTRLLVL.

This clonotype came up many times. The V and J genes are TRBV24-1 and TRBJ2-2, with D perhaps given as TRBD1 or TRBD2 (5 bases each). Germline V gene data show CDR1 as KGHDR and CDR2 as SFDVKD. Trimming took 11 bases from V and 6 from J, leaving 18 bases between them. The CDR3 is 14 residues long. DNA of the CDR3: TGTGCCATTTCCGGGACGCCGCTCCCCGGGGAGCTGTTTTTT. This codes for CAISGTPLPGELFF.

This clonotype was observed at least ten times. The chain uses TRBV6-5 and TRBJ2-7; TRBD1 agrees at 8 bases. Germline CDR1 MNHEY, CDR2 SVGAGI. The junction had 11 bases not matched to a gene; V was cut back by 6 bases and J by 7 bases. The CDR3 contains 14 residues. CDR3 bases: TGTGCCAGCAGCCTAGACAGGGGAGGAGAAGAGCAGTACTTC. Its translation: CASSLDRGGEEQYF.

This clonotype was detected a few times. The rearrangement uses TRBV7-8 and TRBJ2-2; 15 nucleotides align to TRBD2. Germline V gene data show CDR1 as SGHVS and CDR2 as FQNEAQ. V was pared by 4 bases and J by 1 base, with 7 bases of the junction left unmatched. The CDR3 covers 19 residues. The CDR3 DNA reads as TGTGCCAGCAGCTCAGGACTAGCGGGGGGGACCTGGAACACCGGGGAGCTGTTTTTT. This sequence encodes CASSSGLAGGTWNTGELFF.

The J gene is TRBJ2-1, the V gene TRBV20-1; D is perhaps TRBD2 (5 bases). The CDR3 totals 14 residues. Looked up from germline, CDR1 is DFQATT and CDR2 is SNEGSKA (reference sequence). CDR3 protein: CSAVWAGARREQFF. The CDR3 DNA sequence: TGCAGCGCCGTTTGGGCGGGTGCTAGGCGTGAGCAGTTCTTC.

The CDR3 DNA is TGTGCCACCAGCGGATCAGGGGACAGGGGGCGTAACGAGCAGTACTTC. This encodes CATSGSGDRGRNEQYF. V is TRBV15 and J is TRBJ2-7; 12 nucleotides align to TRBD1. Per the germline V gene, CDR1 is LNHNV and CDR2 is YYDKDF (reference sequence). CDR3 length: 16 residues. V lost 5 bases, J lost 5 bases, and 10 bases stayed unmatched.

The rearrangement uses TRBV14 and TRBJ1-2; D is ambiguous. The V gene's germline CDR1 is SGHDN and CDR2 FVKESK. Trimming removed 1 base at V and 3 bases at J, with 9 bases between. This CDR3 is 14 amino acids long. The CDR3 region is CASSQVTADYGYTF. DNA of the CDR3: TGTGCCAGCAGCCAAGTCACAGCCGACTATGGCTACACCTTC.

The table lists this clonotype with many counts. The V call is TRBV7-2, the J call TRBJ2-7; 8 bases are a match to TRBD2. The CDR3 consists of 16 residues. Germline CDR1 is SGHTA and CDR2 is FQGNSA. V dropped 1 base and J dropped 7; count of bases not matched to a gene: 12. The CDR3 sequence is CASSLGVRSGSGEQYF. The CDR3 DNA reads TGTGCCAGCAGCTTAGGTGTTAGGAGCGGGAGTGGTGAGCAGTACTTC. The entire variable domain, with the rest obtained from reference TRBV7-2 and TRBJ2-7, is as follows: GAGVSQSPSNKVTEKGKDVELRCDPISGHTALYWYRQSLGQGLEFLIYFQGNSAPDKSGLPSDRFSAERTGGSVSTLTIQRTQQEDSAVYLCASSLGVRSGSGEQYFGPGTRLTVT.

This clonotype was counted between two and nine times. The V and J genes are TRBV4-3 and TRBJ1-5; D gene ambiguous. This CDR3 has 13 residues. Germline V gene lookup returns CDR1 LGHNA and CDR2 YSLEER. Trimming cost V 1 base and J 5 bases, with 6 bases left between them. CDR3 coding DNA: TGCGCCAGCAGCCAAGCCACCGATCAGCCCCAGCATTTT. It codes for CASSQATDQPQHF.

The genes are TRBV7-8 and TRBJ2-7; no firm D call. V lost 8 bases, J lost 4 bases, and 9 bases lay in between. In germline, CDR1 is SGHVS, CDR2 FQNEAQ. The CDR3 length is 11 residues. The DNA for the CDR3 is TGTGCCAGCGGGATTGATTACGAGCAGTACTTC. This translates into CASGIDYEQYF. The whole variable domain, filled in from reference TRBV7-8 and TRBJ2-7, reads GAGVSQSPRYKVAKRGQDVALRCDPISGHVSLFWYQQALGQGPEFLTYFQNEAQLDKSGLPSDRFFAERPEGSVSTLKIQRTQQEDSAVYLCASGIDYEQYFGPGTRLTVT.

The CDR3 reads CASSLTVGLPNEQFF. In DNA form, the CDR3 reads TGCGCCAGCAGCTTGACAGTGGGACTTCCGAATGAGCAGTTCTTC. The V call is TRBV5-1, the J call TRBJ2-1; a weak D match, TRBD2 (6 bases). V shed 1 base and J shed 7 bases, with 15 bases lying between them. Germline assignment: CDR1 SGHRS and CDR2 YFSETQ. The length of the CDR3 is 15 residues.

This clonotype was counted many times. V is TRBV12-3 or TRBV12-4 and J is TRBJ2-2; TRBD2 matches at 11 bases. The CDR3 is 21 amino acids. V was clipped by 4 bases and J by 5 bases; unmatched bases: 21. The CDR3 loop reads CASSSIQTGTSGRGETGELFF. CDR3 DNA sequence: TGTGCCAGCAGTTCCATCCAAACCGGGACTAGCGGCCGGGGGGAAACCGGGGAGCTGTTTTTT.

V usage is TRBV6-5 and J usage is TRBJ1-1, with TRBD1 as a possible D gene (5 bases). The CDR3 loop spans 12 amino acids. The germline V gene encodes CDR1 MNHEY and CDR2 SVGAGI. Between the trimmed V and J ends, which lost 5 bases and 7 bases, there was a span of 11 bases. CDR3 nucleotide sequence: TGTGCCAGCAGTCCGGAGGGGTTTGAAGCTTTCTTT. Its protein is CASSPEGFEAFF.